The TCR beta chain described here comes from a study of shared clonotypes between healthy human individuals. Study-wide results and caveats: Estimated clonotype richness was generally higher in naive than memory subsets.

When replicate PCRs were run on sorted subsets, they used 200 ng DNA, tens of thousands of T cell genomes. TCRdb's table, derived via immunoSEQ multiplex PCR, lists solely in-frame clones and lacks some. The sample holds roughly 810,000 clones, roughly 96% seen once. The germline V gene encodes CDR1 PRHDT and CDR2 FYEKMQ (reference sequence). V was shortened by 0 bases and J by 1 base, with 5 bases between the two germline ends. The CDR3 has 14 residues. Naive CD8 cells were CD45RO-negative, positively selected for CCR7, excluding terminally differentiated effector memory CD45RA+ cells. The donors were adults (healthy and HIV-negative) with no recent acute infections or vaccinations. Comments on this clone: Its specificity is unknown.

The chain carries TRBV13 and TRBJ2-3; no clear D. The sequencing sample was made of naive CD8+ T cells sorted from blood. This sequence was found in a man aged 30 to 45 in good health. CDR3 nucleotides: TGTGCCAGCAGCTTAGGCGACGGCACAGATACGCAGTATTTT. Protein: CASSLGDGTDTQYF.